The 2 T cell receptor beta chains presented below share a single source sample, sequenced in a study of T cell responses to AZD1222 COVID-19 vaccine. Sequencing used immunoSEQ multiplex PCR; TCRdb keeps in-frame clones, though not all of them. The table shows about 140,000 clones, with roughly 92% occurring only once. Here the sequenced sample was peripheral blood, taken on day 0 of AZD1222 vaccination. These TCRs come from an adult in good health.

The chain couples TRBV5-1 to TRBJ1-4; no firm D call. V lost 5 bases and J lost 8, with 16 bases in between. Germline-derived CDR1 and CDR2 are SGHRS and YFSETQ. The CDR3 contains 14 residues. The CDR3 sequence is CASSWSEGKEKLFF. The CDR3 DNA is TGCGCCAGCAGTTGGTCAGAAGGTAAAGAAAAACTGTTTTTT. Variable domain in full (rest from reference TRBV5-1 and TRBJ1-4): KAGVTQTPRYLIKTRGQQVTLSCSPISGHRSVSWYQQTPGQGLQFLFEYFSETQRNKGNFPGRFSGRQFSNSRSEMNVSTLELGDSALYLCASSWSEGKEKLFFGSGTQLSVL.

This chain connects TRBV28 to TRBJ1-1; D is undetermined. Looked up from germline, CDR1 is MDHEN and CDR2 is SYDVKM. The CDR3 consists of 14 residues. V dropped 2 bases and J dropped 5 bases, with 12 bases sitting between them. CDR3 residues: CASSLGRAGTEAFF. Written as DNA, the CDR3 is TGTGCCAGCAGTTTAGGACGGGCGGGGACTGAAGCTTTCTTT. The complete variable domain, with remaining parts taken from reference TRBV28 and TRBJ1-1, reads DVKVTQSSRYLVKRTGEKVFLECVQDMDHENMFWYRQDPGLGLRLIYFSYDVKMKEKGDIPEGYSVSREKKERFSLILESASTNQTSMYLCASSLGRAGTEAFFGQGTRLTVV.